Listed below are T cell receptor beta chains from one sample, sequenced in a study of patients and donors after allogeneic stem cell transplantation. MiXCR was run by TCRdb on the RT-PCR reads, yielding one entry per CDR3 protein. The sample lists more than 850,000 distinct CDR3 sequences, roughly 18% occurring once. The sequenced sample was blood, either unsorted or a sorted T cell fraction (not recorded which). These TCRs come from a human donor who was either an allogeneic HSCT recipient or a stem cell or donor lymphocyte infusion donor (not recorded which). It is not recorded whose cells these are; they may come from a transplant donor. The CDR3 runs from the conserved cysteine through the conserved F or W. Each record gives: J gene, D gene, CDR3 length, V gene, clone size, CDR3 protein, CDR3 DNA. A D gene is named only where the DNA matches it firmly. A clone size is listed for some rows: how often the clone was seen (once, few, many), or a class if it is expanded.

j_call: TRBJ1-1; d_call: -; cdr3_length: 14; v_call: TRBV20-1; clone_size: -; cdr3_aa: CSARYLMEGPEAFF; cdr3_nt: TGCAGTGCCCGCTACCTTATGGAGGGCCCCGAAGCTTTCTTT
j_call: TRBJ2-3; d_call: TRBD2; cdr3_length: 14; v_call: TRBV6-1; clone_size: -; cdr3_aa: CASSVSLWGGLQYF; cdr3_nt: TGTGCCAGCAGTGTCTCACTCTGGGGGGGTTTGCAGTATTTT
j_call: TRBJ2-5; d_call: -; cdr3_length: 14; v_call: TRBV2; clone_size: many; cdr3_aa: CASSEANSQETQYF; cdr3_nt: TGTGCCAGCAGTGAAGCGAACAGCCAAGAGACCCAGTACTTC
j_call: TRBJ2-3; d_call: -; cdr3_length: 12; v_call: TRBV10-3; clone_size: once; cdr3_aa: CAISDWRATQYF; cdr3_nt: TGTGCCATCAGTGATTGGAGGGCTACGCAGTATTTT
j_call: TRBJ2-1; d_call: -; cdr3_length: 16; v_call: TRBV20-1; clone_size: -; cdr3_aa: CSAIDGSKSSYNEQFF; cdr3_nt: TGCAGTGCTATAGACGGGAGCAAGAGCTCCTACAATGAGCAGTTCTTC
j_call: TRBJ1-5; d_call: TRBD1; cdr3_length: 17; v_call: TRBV7-2; clone_size: -; cdr3_aa: CASSGEAGGYGNQPQHF; cdr3_nt: TGTGCCAGCAGCGGAGAGGCAGGGGGGTATGGCAATCAGCCCCAGCATTTT
j_call: TRBJ2-1; d_call: TRBD2; cdr3_length: 13; v_call: TRBV24-1; clone_size: few; cdr3_aa: CATSRGERDEQFF; cdr3_nt: TGTGCCACCAGTCGGGGGGAGCGAGATGAGCAGTTCTTC
j_call: TRBJ1-3; d_call: -; cdr3_length: 13; v_call: TRBV12-3/TRBV12-4; clone_size: many; cdr3_aa: CASSVTGGNTIYF; cdr3_nt: TGTGCCAGCAGTGTAACAGGTGGAAACACCATATATTTT
j_call: TRBJ2-5; d_call: -; cdr3_length: 14; v_call: TRBV6-2/TRBV6-3; clone_size: few; cdr3_aa: CASGWGSGSVTQYF; cdr3_nt: TGTGCCAGCGGCTGGGGTAGCGGTTCGGTGACCCAGTACTTC
j_call: TRBJ1-2; d_call: TRBD1; cdr3_length: 15; v_call: TRBV5-4; clone_size: -; cdr3_aa: CASSLVAGGFYGYTF; cdr3_nt: TGTGCCAGCAGCTTGGTTGCAGGGGGCTTCTATGGCTACACCTTC
j_call: TRBJ2-1; d_call: TRBD2; cdr3_length: 15; v_call: TRBV3-1; clone_size: few; cdr3_aa: CASSPRTSGGREQFF; cdr3_nt: TGTGCCAGCAGCCCGCGGACTAGCGGGGGACGGGAGCAGTTCTTC
j_call: TRBJ2-1; d_call: TRBD2; cdr3_length: 17; v_call: TRBV10-3; clone_size: few; cdr3_aa: CAISESTRSGGINEQFF; cdr3_nt: TGTGCCATCAGTGAGTCGACTCGGAGCGGGGGGATCAATGAGCAGTTCTTC
j_call: TRBJ2-3; d_call: TRBD1; cdr3_length: 16; v_call: TRBV14; clone_size: few; cdr3_aa: CASSSSTGPSLYTQYF; cdr3_nt: TGTGCCAGCAGCTCTTCGACAGGGCCTTCGTTATATACGCAGTATTTT
j_call: TRBJ1-2; d_call: TRBD1; cdr3_length: 9; v_call: TRBV20-1; clone_size: many; cdr3_aa: CNSGQGQTF; cdr3_nt: TGCAATAGCGGACAGGGGCAAACCTTC
j_call: TRBJ2-3; d_call: TRBD2; cdr3_length: 18; v_call: TRBV4-3; clone_size: few; cdr3_aa: CASSQDPSGGTSTDTQYF; cdr3_nt: TGCGCCAGCAGCCAAGATCCTAGCGGGGGGACTAGCACAGATACGCAGTATTTT
j_call: TRBJ2-3; d_call: -; cdr3_length: 16; v_call: TRBV20-1; clone_size: few; cdr3_aa: CSARSPGGDTTDTQYF; cdr3_nt: TGCAGTGCTAGGAGCCCCGGGGGTGATACTACAGATACGCAGTATTTT
j_call: TRBJ1-5; d_call: -; cdr3_length: 14; v_call: TRBV27; clone_size: -; cdr3_aa: CASRKTSTNQPQHF; cdr3_nt: TGTGCCAGCAGGAAGACCTCCACCAATCAGCCCCAGCATTTT
j_call: TRBJ2-3; d_call: -; cdr3_length: 15; v_call: TRBV20-1; clone_size: -; cdr3_aa: CSAMMPGSSTDTQYF; cdr3_nt: TGCAGTGCCATGATGCCCGGTAGTAGCACAGATACGCAGTATTTT
j_call: TRBJ2-2; d_call: TRBD2; cdr3_length: 16; v_call: TRBV7-6; clone_size: few; cdr3_aa: CASSPWGGRVTGELFF; cdr3_nt: TGTGCCAGCAGCCCATGGGGCGGGAGAGTAACCGGGGAGCTGTTTTTT
j_call: TRBJ2-3; d_call: TRBD1; cdr3_length: 15; v_call: TRBV20-1; clone_size: -; cdr3_aa: CSARGDRGPTDTQYF; cdr3_nt: TGCAGTGCTAGAGGGGACAGGGGGCCAACAGATACGCAGTATTTT
j_call: TRBJ1-6; d_call: -; cdr3_length: 16; v_call: TRBV2; clone_size: few; cdr3_aa: CASSGQRSSYNSPLHF; cdr3_nt: TGTGCCAGCAGTGGACAGAGGAGCTCCTATAATTCACCCCTCCACTTT
j_call: TRBJ1-2; d_call: -; cdr3_length: 13; v_call: TRBV5-1; clone_size: -; cdr3_aa: CASSVGLNYGYTF; cdr3_nt: TGCGCCAGCAGCGTAGGACTTAACTATGGCTACACCTTC
j_call: TRBJ1-1; d_call: TRBD1; cdr3_length: 13; v_call: TRBV20-1; clone_size: few; cdr3_aa: CSARRDRNTEAFF; cdr3_nt: TGCAGTGCCCGCAGGGACAGGAACACTGAAGCTTTCTTT
j_call: TRBJ2-7; d_call: TRBD2; cdr3_length: 14; v_call: TRBV7-2; clone_size: few; cdr3_aa: CASSPSGSIHEQYF; cdr3_nt: TGTGCCAGCAGCCCTAGCGGGAGTATCCACGAGCAGTACTTC
j_call: TRBJ2-7; d_call: -; cdr3_length: 16; v_call: TRBV6-5; clone_size: few; cdr3_aa: CASSYSKARLGDEQYF; cdr3_nt: TGTGCCAGCAGTTACTCGAAGGCCCGACTTGGGGACGAGCAGTACTTC
j_call: TRBJ1-2; d_call: -; cdr3_length: 14; v_call: TRBV4-3; clone_size: -; cdr3_aa: CASSQDPVNYGYTF; cdr3_nt: TGCGCCAGCAGCCAAGACCCAGTAAACTATGGCTACACCTTC
j_call: TRBJ1-2; d_call: -; cdr3_length: 11; v_call: TRBV6-1; clone_size: few; cdr3_aa: CASNENYGYTF; cdr3_nt: TGTGCCAGCAACGAAAACTATGGCTACACCTTC
j_call: TRBJ2-7; d_call: -; cdr3_length: 14; v_call: TRBV6-5; clone_size: -; cdr3_aa: CASSYSQDTYGQYF; cdr3_nt: TGTGCCAGCAGTTACTCACAGGATACCTACGGGCAGTACTTC
j_call: TRBJ2-3; d_call: TRBD1; cdr3_length: 17; v_call: TRBV15; clone_size: few; cdr3_aa: CATSRASTGVITDTQYF; cdr3_nt: TGTGCCACCAGCAGAGCGTCGACAGGGGTTATCACAGATACGCAGTATTTT
j_call: TRBJ2-2; d_call: -; cdr3_length: 15; v_call: TRBV25-1; clone_size: -; cdr3_aa: CASSELRENTGELFF; cdr3_nt: TGTGCCAGCAGTGAGTTGAGAGAGAACACCGGGGAGCTGTTTTTT
j_call: TRBJ2-2; d_call: -; cdr3_length: 14; v_call: TRBV4-3; clone_size: -; cdr3_aa: CASSRQTNTGELFF; cdr3_nt: TGCGCCAGCAGCCGACAAACGAACACCGGGGAGCTGTTTTTT
j_call: TRBJ2-3; d_call: TRBD2; cdr3_length: 16; v_call: TRBV5-4; clone_size: once; cdr3_aa: CASSLAAERGTDTQYF; cdr3_nt: TGTGCCAGCAGCTTGGCCGCGGAGCGGGGTACAGATACGCAGTATTTT
j_call: TRBJ2-1; d_call: -; cdr3_length: 12; v_call: TRBV28; clone_size: -; cdr3_aa: CASGGTRDEQFF; cdr3_nt: TGTGCCAGTGGGGGGACGAGGGACGAGCAGTTCTTC
j_call: TRBJ2-3; d_call: -; cdr3_length: 14; v_call: TRBV12-3/TRBV12-4; clone_size: -; cdr3_aa: CASRATGPEDTQYF; cdr3_nt: TGTGCCAGCAGGGCCACCGGCCCTGAAGATACGCAGTATTTT
j_call: TRBJ1-1; d_call: -; cdr3_length: 13; v_call: TRBV4-1; clone_size: few; cdr3_aa: CASSQEGATEAFF; cdr3_nt: TGCGCCAGCAGCCAAGAAGGGGCCACTGAAGCTTTCTTT
j_call: TRBJ2-7; d_call: -; cdr3_length: 16; v_call: TRBV20-1; clone_size: -; cdr3_aa: CSANFLWTDSFGEQYF; cdr3_nt: -
j_call: TRBJ1-2; d_call: -; cdr3_length: 14; v_call: TRBV20-1; clone_size: -; cdr3_aa: CSAGRALPNYGYTF; cdr3_nt: TGCAGTGCTGGCCGGGCCCTGCCTAACTATGGCTACACCTTC
j_call: TRBJ1-1; d_call: -; cdr3_length: 11; v_call: TRBV2; clone_size: few; cdr3_aa: CATPGSTEAFF; cdr3_nt: TGTGCCACCCCAGGGAGCACTGAAGCTTTCTTT
j_call: TRBJ2-1; d_call: TRBD1; cdr3_length: 15; v_call: TRBV12-3/TRBV12-4; clone_size: few; cdr3_aa: CASSPTTDRASEQFF; cdr3_nt: TGTGCCAGCAGCCCGACCACGGACAGGGCGAGTGAGCAGTTCTTC
j_call: TRBJ1-1; d_call: TRBD1; cdr3_length: 14; v_call: TRBV11-2; clone_size: many; cdr3_aa: CASSHRGAGTEAFF; cdr3_nt: TGTGCCAGCAGCCACAGGGGCGCCGGCACTGAAGCTTTCTTT
j_call: TRBJ2-7; d_call: -; cdr3_length: 15; v_call: TRBV4-1; clone_size: few; cdr3_aa: CASSRAGTPDYEQYF; cdr3_nt: TGCGCCAGCAGCCGAGCTGGGACACCAGACTACGAGCAGTACTTC
j_call: TRBJ2-1; d_call: -; cdr3_length: 15; v_call: TRBV7-2; clone_size: -; cdr3_aa: CASSIDRSSYNEQFF; cdr3_nt: TGTGCCAGCAGCATAGACAGGAGCTCCTACAATGAGCAGTTCTTC
j_call: TRBJ2-1; d_call: TRBD2; cdr3_length: 15; v_call: TRBV7-2; clone_size: -; cdr3_aa: CACSGGARSVNEQFF; cdr3_nt: TGTGCCTGCAGCGGGGGGGCCAGATCGGTCAATGAGCAGTTCTTC
j_call: TRBJ2-2; d_call: -; cdr3_length: 15; v_call: TRBV9; clone_size: -; cdr3_aa: CASSSDGGLRGELFF; cdr3_nt: TGTGCCAGCAGCTCAGACGGGGGCCTCAGGGGGGAGCTGTTTTTT
j_call: TRBJ2-7; d_call: TRBD1; cdr3_length: 13; v_call: TRBV10-3; clone_size: few; cdr3_aa: CAISEGQGREQYF; cdr3_nt: TGTGCCATCAGTGAGGGACAGGGGAGGGAGCAGTACTTC
j_call: TRBJ2-1; d_call: TRBD2; cdr3_length: 17; v_call: TRBV7-3; clone_size: -; cdr3_aa: CASSSRTSGGGYNEQFF; cdr3_nt: TGTGCCAGCAGCTCTCGGACTAGCGGGGGCGGATACAATGAGCAGTTCTTC
j_call: TRBJ2-7; d_call: TRBD1; cdr3_length: 15; v_call: TRBV4-3; clone_size: -; cdr3_aa: CASSQEGQGANEQYF; cdr3_nt: TGCGCCAGCAGCCAAGAGGGACAGGGGGCGAACGAGCAGTACTTC
j_call: TRBJ2-5; d_call: -; cdr3_length: 14; v_call: TRBV30; clone_size: -; cdr3_aa: CAWASSPGGPTQYF; cdr3_nt: TGTGCCTGGGCGTCATCCCCCGGGGGGCCGACCCAGTACTTC
j_call: TRBJ2-1; d_call: -; cdr3_length: 13; v_call: TRBV7-3; clone_size: -; cdr3_aa: CASSPMPRNEQFF; cdr3_nt: TGTGCCAGCAGCCCAATGCCAAGGAATGAGCAGTTCTTC
j_call: TRBJ1-5; d_call: -; cdr3_length: 15; v_call: TRBV7-6; clone_size: few; cdr3_aa: CASSLELGSNQPQHF; cdr3_nt: TGTGCCAGCAGCTTGGAATTGGGTAGCAATCAGCCCCAGCATTTT
j_call: TRBJ2-5; d_call: -; cdr3_length: 14; v_call: TRBV13; clone_size: many; cdr3_aa: CASSLVLAGETQYF; cdr3_nt: TGTGCCAGCAGCTTAGTGCTAGCCGGGGAGACCCAGTACTTC
j_call: TRBJ1-2; d_call: -; cdr3_length: 15; v_call: TRBV18; clone_size: few; cdr3_aa: CASSPKGDVNYGYTF; cdr3_nt: TGTGCCAGCTCACCAAAGGGGGACGTTAACTATGGCTACACCTTC
j_call: TRBJ1-1; d_call: -; cdr3_length: 16; v_call: TRBV5-5; clone_size: few; cdr3_aa: CASSIRRSIMNTEAFF; cdr3_nt: TGTGCCAGCAGCATACGACGGTCTATCATGAACACTGAAGCTTTCTTT